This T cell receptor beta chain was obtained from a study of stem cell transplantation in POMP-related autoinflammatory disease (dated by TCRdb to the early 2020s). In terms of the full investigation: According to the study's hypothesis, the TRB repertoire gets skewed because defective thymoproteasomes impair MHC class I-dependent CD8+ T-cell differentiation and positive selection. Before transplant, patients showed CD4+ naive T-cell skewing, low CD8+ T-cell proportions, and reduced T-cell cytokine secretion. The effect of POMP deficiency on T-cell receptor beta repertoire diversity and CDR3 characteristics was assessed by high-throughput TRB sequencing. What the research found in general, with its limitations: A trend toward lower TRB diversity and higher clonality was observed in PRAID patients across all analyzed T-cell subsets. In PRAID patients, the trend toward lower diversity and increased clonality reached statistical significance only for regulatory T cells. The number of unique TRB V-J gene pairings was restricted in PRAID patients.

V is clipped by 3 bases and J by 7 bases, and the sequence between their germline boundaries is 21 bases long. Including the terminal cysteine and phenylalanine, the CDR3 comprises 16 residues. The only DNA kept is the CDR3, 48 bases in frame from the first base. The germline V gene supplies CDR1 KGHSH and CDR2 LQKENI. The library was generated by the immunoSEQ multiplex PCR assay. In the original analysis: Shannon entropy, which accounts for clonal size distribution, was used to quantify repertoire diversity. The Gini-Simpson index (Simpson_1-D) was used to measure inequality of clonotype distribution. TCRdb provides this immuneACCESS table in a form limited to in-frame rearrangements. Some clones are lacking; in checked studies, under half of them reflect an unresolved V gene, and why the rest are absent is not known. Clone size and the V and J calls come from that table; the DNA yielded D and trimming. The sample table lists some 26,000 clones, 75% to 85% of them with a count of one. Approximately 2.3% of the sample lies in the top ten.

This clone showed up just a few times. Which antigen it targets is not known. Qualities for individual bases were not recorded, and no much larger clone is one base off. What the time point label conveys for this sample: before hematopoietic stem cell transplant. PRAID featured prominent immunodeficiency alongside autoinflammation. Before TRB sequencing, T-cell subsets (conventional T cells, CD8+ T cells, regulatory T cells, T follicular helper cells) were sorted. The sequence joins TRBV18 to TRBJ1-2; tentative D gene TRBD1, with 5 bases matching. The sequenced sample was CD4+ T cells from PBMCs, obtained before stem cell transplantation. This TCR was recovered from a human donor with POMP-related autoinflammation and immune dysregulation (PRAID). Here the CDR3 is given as CASSPIGATAPLGYTF. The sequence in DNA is TGTGCCAGCTCACCCATCGGGGCGACGGCCCCTCTTGGCTACACCTTC.